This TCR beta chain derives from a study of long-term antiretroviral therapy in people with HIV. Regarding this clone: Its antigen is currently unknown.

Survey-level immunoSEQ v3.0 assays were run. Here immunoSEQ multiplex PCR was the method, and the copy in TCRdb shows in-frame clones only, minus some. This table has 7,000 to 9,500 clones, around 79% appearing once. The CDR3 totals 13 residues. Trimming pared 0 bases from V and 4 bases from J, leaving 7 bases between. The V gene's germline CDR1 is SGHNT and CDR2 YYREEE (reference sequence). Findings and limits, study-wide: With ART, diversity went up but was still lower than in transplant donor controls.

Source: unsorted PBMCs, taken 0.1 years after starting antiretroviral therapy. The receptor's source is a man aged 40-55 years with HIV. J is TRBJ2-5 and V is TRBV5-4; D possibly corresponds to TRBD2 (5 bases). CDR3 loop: CASSLVRGETQYF. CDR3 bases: TGTGCCAGCAGCTTGGTCCGGGGAGAGACCCAGTACTTC.